The 20 T cell receptor beta chains given below trace back to one sample, sequenced in a study of OX40 agonist ivuxolimab in advanced cancers. The method was immunoSEQ multiplex PCR; TCRdb's version includes in-frame clones alone and lacks a portion of them. There are tens of thousands of clones in the sample; 83% occur only once, and about 8% lies in the top ten. Here the sequenced sample was CD4+ or CD8+ T cells sorted from blood, taken in a trial of the OX40 agonist ivuxolimab. The receptors here all came from an adult with an advanced solid tumor such as melanoma, head and neck, liver or kidney cancer.

The chain has TRBV7-9 and TRBJ2-1, with D perhaps assigned TRBD1 or TRBD2 (5 bases each). Trimming removed 1 base from V and 9 bases from J, with 13 bases in between. The CDR3 has 14 amino acids. The germline CDR1 and CDR2 sequences are SEHNR and FQNEAQ (reference sequence). CDR3 bases: TGTGCCAGCAGCTTAGGGGCTGGGGGTAGTGAGCAGTTCTTC. It specifies CASSLGAGGSEQFF. The full variable domain, its missing parts supplied by reference TRBV7-9 and TRBJ2-1, is DTGVSQNPRHKITKRGQNVTFRCDPISEHNRLYWYRQTLGQGPEFLTYFQNEAQLEKSRLLSDRFSAERPKGSFSTLEIQRTEQGDSAMYLCASSLGAGGSEQFFGPGTRLTVL.

The chain is built from TRBV10-1 and TRBJ2-7, with 10 positions matching TRBD1. Unmatched junction bases numbered 2, after V lost 6 bases and J lost 3 bases. The CDR3 is made up of 13 amino acids. From germline, CDR1 is WNHNN and CDR2 SYGVQD (reference sequence). The CDR3 protein is CASSRDRGYEQYF. The CDR3 nucleotides read TGCGCCAGCAGCCGGGACAGGGGCTACGAGCAGTACTTC.

The V gene is TRBV4-2, the J gene TRBJ1-2; D unresolved. The CDR3 is made up of 14 amino acids. Germline assignment: CDR1 LGHNA and CDR2 YNFKEQ. V was cut by 0 bases and J by 7 bases, with 12 bases left in between. In nucleotides, the CDR3 is TGTGCCAGCAGCCAAGAACTAGGGATCGTTGGCTACACCTTC. It encodes CASSQELGIVGYTF.

V gene TRBV9 combines with J gene TRBJ1-3; D remains unclear. From germline, CDR1 is SGDLS and CDR2 YYNGEE. The CDR3 loop spans 15 amino acids. Trimming stripped 6 bases from V and 0 bases from J, with 13 bases between. CDR3 region: CASTPGASSGNTIYF. As DNA, the CDR3 is TGTGCCAGCACCCCCGGTGCCAGCTCTGGAAACACCATATATTTT. Combining the CDR3 with reference TRBV9 and TRBJ1-3 gives the whole variable domain DSGVTQTPKHLITATGQRVTLRCSPRSGDLSVYWYQQSLDQGLQFLIQYYNGEERAKGNILERFSAQQFPDLHSELNLSSLELGDSALYFCASTPGASSGNTIYFGEGSWLTVV.

The gene calls are TRBV29-1 and TRBJ1-2; D unresolved. Germline CDR1 is SQVTM and CDR2 is ANQGSEA. CDR3 length: 12 amino acids. V was trimmed by 3 bases and J by 2 bases, leaving 7 bases between them. CDR3 sequence reads: CSVEAGNYGYTF. The CDR3 DNA follows: TGCAGCGTTGAGGCGGGAAACTATGGCTACACCTTC.

The rearrangement uses TRBV27 and TRBJ1-4; 7 bases line up with TRBD1. V lost 5 bases, J lost 5 bases, and 11 bases stayed unmatched. In germline, CDR1 is MNHEY, CDR2 SMNVEV (reference sequence). The CDR3 contains 16 residues. The CDR3 DNA is TGTGCCAGCAGTCGAACCCAGACAGGGCCCAATGAAAAACTGTTTTTT. It yields the protein CASSRTQTGPNEKLFF.

The CDR3 DNA sequence: TGTGCCAGCAGTTCACCTCCGACCGCACATATTAGTGCAACAGATACGCAGTATTTT. Protein product: CASSSPPTAHISATDTQYF. V is TRBV27 and J is TRBJ2-3; D uncertain. Germline V gene lookup returns CDR1 MNHEY and CDR2 SMNVEV (reference sequence). With 4 bases removed from V and 3 bases from J, the gap between germline ends came to 26 bases. The CDR3 is 19 residues long.

Turning to this clone: Mismatch with germline at one junction end may stem from a read error. V gene TRBV11-2 combines with J gene TRBJ2-1; possibly TRBD2 for D (5 bases). Germline CDR1 reads SGHAT; CDR2 reads FQNNGV. This CDR3 has 15 residues. CDR3 loop: CASSFFRGLYNKQFF. The DNA for the CDR3 is TGTGCCAGCAGCTTTTTCCGGGGTCTCTACAATAAGCAGTTCTTC.

This chain uses TRBV7-9 with TRBJ2-2; 9 bases align to TRBD1. Germline V gene lookup returns CDR1 SEHNR and CDR2 FQNEAQ (reference sequence). The CDR3 runs to 17 residues. V lost 4 bases and J lost 0; bases outside the gene matches: 6. The CDR3 DNA reads as TGTGCCAGCAGCTCTCCTGGGGACAGGGCGAACACCGGGGAGCTGTTTTTT. Encoded protein: CASSSPGDRANTGELFF.

This clone was detected once. This chain uses TRBV7-2 with TRBJ2-5; D might be TRBD2 (6 bases). Per the germline V gene, CDR1 is SGHTA and CDR2 is FQGNSA. V dropped 1 base and J dropped 5 bases, with 14 bases sitting between them. The CDR3 is 15 amino acids. CDR3 DNA sequence: TGTGCCAGCAGCTTAGAGTTGCGGGGTGGGGAGACCCAGTACTTC. Amino acid sequence: CASSLELRGGETQYF.

This clone has just one count. The chain uses TRBV7-9 and TRBJ1-2; weak D call: TRBD1 (6 bases). The CDR3 is 14 residues long. V lost 4 bases to trimming and J lost 5 bases, with 14 bases between them. Per germline, CDR1 SEHNR and CDR2 FQNEAQ (reference sequence). As DNA, the CDR3 is TGTGCCAGCAGCTCGAGACAGGACCTTTATGGCTACACCTTC. Translation: CASSSRQDLYGYTF.

The chain has TRBV4-3 and TRBJ1-2; possibly TRBD1 for D (6 bases). Germline values: CDR1 LGHNA, CDR2 YSLEER. The CDR3 is 15 residues long. Trimming removed 0 bases at V and 3 bases at J, with 11 bases between. In DNA form, the CDR3 reads TGCGCCAGCAGCCAAGAATACCCAGGGGACTATGGCTACACCTTC. Residues: CASSQEYPGDYGYTF.

This clone was recorded once. This chain links TRBV29-1 with TRBJ2-7; D remains ambiguous. V was pared by 2 bases and J by 2 bases, with 7 bases between. This CDR3 spans 12 amino acids. Per germline, CDR1 SQVTM and CDR2 ANQGSEA. CDR3 residues: CSVEMSPYEQYF. The CDR3 bases are TGCAGCGTTGAAATGTCCCCCTACGAGCAGTACTTC.

This clone came up once. The V call is TRBV7-6, the J call TRBJ2-1; no clear D gene. The CDR3 is 15 amino acids. V dropped 5 bases and J dropped 7 bases, with 18 bases sitting between them. CDR1 and CDR2 (germline): SGHVS, FNYEAQ. DNA for the CDR3: TGTGCCAGCAGCCGAACACAGTTTGGTGATAATGAGCAGTTCTTC. Translated, it gives CASSRTQFGDNEQFF.

This chain links TRBV9 with TRBJ2-7; a possible D gene is TRBD2 (5 bases). V was cut by 0 bases and J by 1 base, with 11 bases left in between. Germline V gene data show CDR1 as SGDLS and CDR2 as YYNGEE. The CDR3 length is 15 residues. The CDR3 DNA is TGTGCCAGCAGCGTAGCTGGACTTCCTTCCTACGAGCAGTACTTC. Amino acid sequence: CASSVAGLPSYEQYF.

The chain links TRBV14 to TRBJ1-1; D is unclear. The CDR3 runs 14 residues. Per germline, CDR1 SGHDN and CDR2 FVKESK. The germline V and J ends were trimmed by 3 bases and 4 bases, with 12 bases remaining between them. The CDR3 protein is CASSHTYFSTEAFF. The CDR3 bases are TGTGCCAGCAGCCATACCTATTTTTCCACTGAAGCTTTCTTT. Looking up the rest from reference TRBV14 and TRBJ1-1 gives the full variable domain: EAGVTQFPSHSVIEKGQTVTLRCDPISGHDNLYWYRRVMGKEIKFLLHFVKESKQDESGMPNNRFLAERTGGTYSTLKVQPAELEDSGVYFCASSHTYFSTEAFFGQGTRLTVV.

This chain joins TRBV4-3 and TRBJ2-7, with TRBD1 matching 7 bases. Trimming took 1 base from V and 2 from J; bases not matched to a gene: 5. This CDR3 has 15 amino acids. Germline V gene sequence: CDR1 LGHNA, CDR2 YSLEER. CDR3 DNA: TGCGCCAGCAGCCAAGGGGCAGGGGGACCCTACGAGCAGTACTTC. Translated: CASSQGAGGPYEQYF.

This chain joins TRBV4-1 and TRBJ1-2; maybe TRBD1 (5 bases). Germline CDR1 is MGHRA and CDR2 is YSYEKL. The CDR3 totals 15 residues. The V end was cut by 1 base, the J end by 8 bases, with 17 bases between. CDR3 region: CASSQGQSVAGGYTF. The CDR3 DNA reads TGCGCCAGCAGCCAAGGACAGTCGGTGGCAGGCGGCTACACCTTC.

The chain combines TRBV27 with TRBJ2-3; D is unclear. The CDR3 is 13 amino acids. Between the trimmed V and J ends, which lost 5 bases and 1 base, there was a span of 7 bases. The germline CDR1 and CDR2 sequences are MNHEY and SMNVEV (reference sequence). CDR3 residues: CASSPTGTDTQYF. The CDR3 DNA reads TGTGCCAGCAGTCCCACTGGCACAGATACGCAGTATTTT.

This clone has just a few counts. The chain carries TRBV19 and TRBJ1-2; TRBD1 is a possible D gene (5 bases). Looked up from germline, CDR1 is LNHDA and CDR2 is SQIVND (reference sequence). The CDR3 is made up of 13 amino acids. Trimming took off 7 bases at V and 4 bases at J, with 13 bases between the two ends. CDR3 sequence: CASTPTASYGYTF. CDR3 coding DNA: TGTGCCAGTACCCCGACAGCCTCCTATGGCTACACCTTC. The entire variable domain, with the rest obtained from reference TRBV19 and TRBJ1-2, is as follows: DGGITQSPKYLFRKEGQNVTLSCEQNLNHDAMYWYRQDPGQGLRLIYYSQIVNDFQKGDIAEGYSVSREKKESFPLTVTSAQKNPTAFYLCASTPTASYGYTFGSGTRLTVV.